Below are 30 T cell receptor beta chains sequenced from a single sample in a study of blood T cells in healthy people across ages (dated by TCRdb to the mid-2010s). Library creation used 5' RACE. Sequencing used an Illumina HiSeq 2500. A second PCR of roughly 7 to 11 cycles was performed with a sample-barcoded 5' primer and a J-beta primer mix. TCRdb trimmed the raw reads at Q25, called clones with MiXCR and kept productive beta chains. Each CDR3 protein appears once, grouped with its most common genes and DNA. This sample holds fewer than 600,000 distinct CDR3 sequences; over 25% were observed only once. The ten biggest clones cover approximately 3.3% of the sample. These data are also associated with another study on T cells of mothers and their children.

The sample was blood. The receptors were gathered from a boy aged 2 to 10 in good health.

This clonotype was detected a few times. The V gene is TRBV14, the J gene TRBJ2-5, with TRBD2 matching 11 bases. In germline, CDR1 is SGHDN, CDR2 FVKESK. The CDR3 runs 16 residues. The ends lost 5 bases at V and 0 bases at J; junction bases unmatched: 5. CDR3 sequence reads: CASSERLAGYQETQYF. Written as DNA, the CDR3 is TGTGCCAGCAGCGAGCGACTAGCGGGGTACCAAGAGACCCAGTACTTC.

This clonotype has more than one count but fewer than ten. A much larger clone lies a single base off, so this may be a read error. V gene TRBV6-1 combines with J gene TRBJ1-2; no clear D. The CDR3 length is 16 residues. Trimming removed 1 base at V and 5 bases at J, with 17 bases between. Per the germline V gene, CDR1 is MNHNS and CDR2 is SASEGT. The CDR3 loop reads CASSEELSRNPYGYTF. The CDR3 region has the DNA TGTGCCAGCAGTGAAGAGCTTAGCCGTAACCCTTATGGCTACACCTTC.

This chain connects TRBV7-3 to TRBJ2-2; TRBD1 might be the D (5 bases). The CDR3 has 15 amino acids. Trimming cost V 4 bases and J 1 base, with 10 bases left between them. CDR1 is SGHTA, CDR2 FQGTGA, per germline. Here the CDR3 DNA reads TGTGCCAGCAGCTCCACCGGACAGAACACCGGGGAGCTGTTTTTT. Amino acids: CASSSTGQNTGELFF.

This clonotype was observed at least ten times. The chain uses TRBV15 and TRBJ2-5, with D tentatively TRBD2 (6 bases). The CDR3 runs to 14 residues. Germline V CDR1 and CDR2: LNHNV, YYDKDF (reference sequence). Trimming pared 0 bases from V and 9 bases from J, leaving 14 bases between. CDR3 DNA: TGTGCCACCAGCAGAGATACCGGGGAGGAGGCCCAGTACTTC. As protein: CATSRDTGEEAQYF.

This clonotype was picked up a small number of times. As DNA, the CDR3 is TGTGCCAGCAGCAAAGGCGGGCAGATCCTCTCTGGAAACACCATATATTTT. Its protein is CASSKGGQILSGNTIYF. V is TRBV21-1 and J is TRBJ1-3. TRBV21-1 is a listed pseudogene. CDR3 length: 17 residues.

J is TRBJ2-1 and V is TRBV7-7; possibly TRBD1 or TRBD2 for D (5 bases each). The J call could be wrong; TRBJ2-5 is a better fit for the DNA end. Germline V gives CDR1 SSHAT, CDR2 FNYEAQ (reference sequence). The CDR3 is 16 amino acids. The CDR3 protein is CASSLHRDVRGETQYF. The CDR3 DNA reads TGTGCCAGCAGCCTCCATCGGGACGTAAGAGGAGAGACCCAGTACTTC.

V and J are TRBV5-1 and TRBJ1-5; D possibly corresponds to TRBD1 (5 bases). CDR1 SGHRS and CDR2 YFSETQ come from the germline V gene. Between the trimmed V and J ends, which lost 4 bases and 3 bases, there was a span of 14 bases. The CDR3 is made up of 15 amino acids. The CDR3 DNA reads as TGCGCCAGCAGCCTGGGGACCGAGGCCAATCAGCCCCAGCATTTT. This encodes CASSLGTEANQPQHF. The whole variable domain, remainder taken from reference TRBV5-1 and TRBJ1-5, is KAGVTQTPRYLIKTRGQQVTLSCSPISGHRSVSWYQQTPGQGLQFLFEYFSETQRNKGNFPGRFSGRQFSNSRSEMNVSTLELGDSALYLCASSLGTEANQPQHFGDGTRLSIL.

This clonotype was counted a few times. The rearrangement links TRBV4-3 to TRBJ2-7; TRBD2 aligns across 7 bases. Germline V lookup: CDR1 LGHNA, CDR2 YSLEER. The trim removed 0 bases at V and 0 bases at J, leaving 5 bases unmatched. The CDR3 has 16 amino acids. CDR3 in DNA: TGCGCCAGCAGCCAAGATCCAGCGGGGCACTCCTACGAGCAGTACTTC. This translates into CASSQDPAGHSYEQYF.

The table lists this clonotype with a few counts. The J gene is TRBJ2-1, the V gene TRBV6-2 or TRBV6-3; D call uncertain. V lost 4 bases to trimming and J lost 8 bases, with 9 bases between them. Germline CDR1 is MNHEY and CDR2 is SVGEGT. The CDR3 is 12 residues long. The CDR3 region has the DNA TGTGCCAGCAGTTCCAGGCTAGATGAGCAGTTCTTC. Its translation is CASSSRLDEQFF.

This clonotype ranks as medium-sized. J is TRBJ1-4 and V is TRBV7-8; D is ambiguous. Per germline, CDR1 SGHVS and CDR2 FQNEAQ. The germline V and J ends were trimmed by 1 base and 3 bases, with 6 bases remaining between them. CDR3 length: 14 residues. The CDR3: CASSLGSSNEKLFF. CDR3 DNA sequence: TGTGCCAGCAGCTTAGGTTCTTCTAATGAAAAACTGTTTTTT.

This chain joins TRBV14 and TRBJ2-1; D remains ambiguous. The CDR3 has 13 residues. Deletions cut 2 bases from V and 8 bases from J, with 10 bases between. Germline V gene data show CDR1 as SGHDN and CDR2 as FVKESK. The CDR3 bases are TGTGCCAGCAGCCAATTAGTGTTGGATGAGCAGTTCTTC. This gives the protein CASSQLVLDEQFF. Combining the CDR3 with reference TRBV14 and TRBJ2-1 gives the whole variable domain EAGVTQFPSHSVIEKGQTVTLRCDPISGHDNLYWYRRVMGKEIKFLLHFVKESKQDESGMPNNRFLAERTGGTYSTLKVQPAELEDSGVYFCASSQLVLDEQFFGPGTRLTVL.

This clonotype was seen just once. J is TRBJ2-2 and V is TRBV4-2; D ambiguous. CDR1 and CDR2 (germline): LGHNA, YNFKEQ. V was shortened by 6 bases and J by 7 bases, with 12 bases between the two germline ends. CDR3 length: 13 amino acids. CDR3 nucleotides: TGTGCCAGCAGTCCGACGGGCCGCGGGGAGCTGTTTTTT. This translates into CASSPTGRGELFF.

This clonotype was recorded at least ten times. The chain combines TRBV12-3 or TRBV12-4 with TRBJ1-2, with 9 bases fitting TRBD1. V dropped 4 bases and J dropped 7; count of bases not matched to a gene: 4. The CDR3 covers 13 residues. CDR3 nucleotide sequence: TGTGCCAGCAGTTCGGACAGGGGTAGTGGCTACACCTTC. Translated, it gives CASSSDRGSGYTF.

The V call is TRBV5-1, the J call TRBJ2-4; 7 nucleotides match TRBD2. CDR1 is SGHRS, CDR2 YFSETQ, per germline. This CDR3 spans 16 amino acids. V shed 3 bases and J 2 bases; nucleotides not matched to a gene: 8. CDR3 DNA sequence: TGCGCCAGCAGCTCCCAGGGAGGGCGCCCCAAAAACATTCAGTACTTC. It yields the protein CASSSQGGRPKNIQYF.

V gene TRBV10-2 combines with J gene TRBJ1-1; no clear D gene. The germline V gene has CDR1 WSHSY and CDR2 SAAADI. The CDR3 consists of 13 residues. V gave up 10 bases and J gave up 1 base, with 13 bases separating them. Here the CDR3 reads CAITPAWNTEAFF. The CDR3 coding sequence is TGCGCCATTACCCCGGCCTGGAACACTGAAGCTTTCTTT.

This clonotype was found once. The chain uses TRBV2 and TRBJ1-2; a weak D match, TRBD1 (5 bases). The CDR3 consists of 14 residues. Germline V gene sequence: CDR1 SNHLY, CDR2 FYNNEI. V was shortened by 7 bases and J by 1 base, with 13 bases between the two germline ends. The CDR3 DNA reads TGTGCCAGCATTCGGGACGGACTTAACTATGGCTACACCTTC. Its translation: CASIRDGLNYGYTF.

J is TRBJ2-2 and V is TRBV20-1; TRBD1 or TRBD2 may be the D gene (5 bases each). CDR1 DFQATT and CDR2 SNEGSKA come from the germline V gene (reference sequence). V shed 2 bases and J shed 3 bases, with 10 bases lying between them. This CDR3 has 14 residues. In nucleotides, the CDR3 is TGCAGTGCTAGATTGGGGGTAGACACCGGGGAGCTGTTTTTT. Protein product: CSARLGVDTGELFF.

The rearrangement links TRBV7-9 to TRBJ2-1; D unresolved. The J call may be mistaken, given a closer DNA end match to TRBJ2-7. The germline V gene encodes CDR1 SEHNR and CDR2 FQNEAQ (reference sequence). This CDR3 comprises 14 residues. The CDR3 nucleotides are TGTGCCAGCAGCAACACTCTTGCGGTCGACGAGCAGTACTTC. This sequence encodes CASSNTLAVDEQYF.

This clonotype was picked up a small number of times. The chain combines TRBV5-1 with TRBJ2-7, with 10 bases matching TRBD1. From germline, CDR1 is SGHRS and CDR2 YFSETQ. The CDR3 sequence is 17 residues long. V dropped 1 base and J dropped 3; count of bases not matched to a gene: 10. The CDR3 spells CASSLFGGQGKNYEQYF. CDR3 nucleotides: TGCGCCAGCAGCTTGTTCGGGGGACAGGGGAAAAACTACGAGCAGTACTTC.

The gene calls are TRBV19 and TRBJ2-2; 8 bases are shared with TRBD2. With 5 bases clipped from V and 4 bases from J, the junction kept 3 bases outside the gene matches. Germline CDR1 and CDR2: LNHDA and SQIVND (reference sequence). This CDR3 contains 14 residues. The DNA of the CDR3 is TGTGCCAGTAGTCCCGGGACTAGCACCGGGGAGCTGTTTTTT. Protein product: CASSPGTSTGELFF.

The chain joins TRBV4-1 to TRBJ2-1; D possibly corresponds to TRBD1 (6 bases). The CDR3 totals 17 residues. Germline V gives CDR1 MGHRA, CDR2 YSYEKL. V was clipped by 4 bases and J by 0 bases, with 16 bases between them. The CDR3 protein is CASSPLGTRNSYNEQFF. The DNA for the CDR3 is TGCGCCAGCAGCCCGCTTGGGACACGAAACTCCTACAATGAGCAGTTCTTC.

This chain uses TRBV20-1 with TRBJ2-4; possibly TRBD2 for D (6 bases). CDR1 is DFQATT, CDR2 SNEGSKA, per germline (reference sequence). The CDR3 extends over 12 amino acids. V lost 0 bases to trimming and J lost 10 bases, with 10 bases between them. CDR3 nucleotide sequence: TGCAGTGCTAGAGATCCAGGGAGGATTCAGTACTTC. It codes for CSARDPGRIQYF.

This sequence joins TRBV9 and TRBJ2-3; TRBD2 matches 7 bases. The V gene's germline CDR1 is SGDLS and CDR2 YYNGEE. Trimming at V came to 1 base and at J to 5 bases, leaving 10 bases not matched to a gene. The CDR3 extends over 16 amino acids. The CDR3 protein is CASSVSAGEMGDTQYF. The CDR3 DNA follows: TGTGCCAGCAGCGTATCGGCGGGAGAAATGGGAGATACGCAGTATTTT.

The chain has TRBV27 and TRBJ2-1, with 10 positions matching TRBD1. The junction had 8 bases not matched to a gene; V was cut back by 2 bases and J by 7 bases. Per germline, CDR1 MNHEY and CDR2 SMNVEV (reference sequence). The CDR3 consists of 16 residues. CDR3 nucleotides: TGTGCCAGCAGTTTAGGGGATTGGACAGGGGGGAATGAGCAGTTCTTC. Translation gives CASSLGDWTGGNEQFF.

The rearrangement links TRBV15 to TRBJ1-1; 8 bases map to TRBD1. V trimming: 5 bases; J trimming: 2 bases; junction bases outside the gene matches: 4. This CDR3 is 14 amino acids long. Germline V gene lookup returns CDR1 LNHNV and CDR2 YYDKDF (reference sequence). The CDR3 nucleotides are TGTGCCACCAGCGATGGACAGGGAAACACTGAAGCTTTCTTT. Translation gives CATSDGQGNTEAFF. The full variable domain, its missing parts supplied by reference TRBV15 and TRBJ1-1, is DAMVIQNPRYQVTQFGKPVTLSCSQTLNHNVMYWYQQKSSQAPKLLFHYYDKDFNNEADTPDNFQSRRPNTSFCFLDIRSPGLGDTAMYLCATSDGQGNTEAFFGQGTRLTVV.

This chain uses TRBV27 with TRBJ2-5, with TRBD2 matching 7 bases. The closer fit of TRBJ2-7 to the DNA end suggests the J call may be wrong. The germline V gene encodes CDR1 MNHEY and CDR2 SMNVEV (reference sequence). The CDR3 is 15 amino acids. In DNA, the CDR3 is TGTGCCAGCAGTTGGGGGGGAGGGACCTCTTACGAGCAGTACTTC. This sequence encodes CASSWGGGTSYEQYF.

This clonotype was seen a handful of times. CDR3 region: CAIQVGGADGYTF. In DNA, the CDR3 is TGTGCCATCCAGGTGGGGGGCGCCGATGGCTACACCTTC. The J gene is TRBJ1-2, the V gene TRBV18, with D possibly TRBD1 on 6 matching bases. V lost 10 bases to trimming and J lost 6 bases, with 18 bases between them. CDR1 is KGHSH, CDR2 LQKENI, per germline. The CDR3 extends over 13 amino acids.

As for this clonotype: The junction shows a germline mismatch at one end, possibly a read error. The CDR3 region has the DNA TGCAGTGCTGGAGGAGGACTAGCGGAGACCCAGCACTTC. Translated, it gives CSAGGGLAETQHF. The rearrangement joins TRBV20-1 to TRBJ2-1; TRBD2 agrees at 10 bases. The CDR3 covers 13 residues. Germline CDR1 reads DFQATT; CDR2 reads SNEGSKA (reference sequence).

This clonotype turned up a few times. This chain uses TRBV2 with TRBJ2-5; 10 bases are shared with TRBD1. Per germline, CDR1 SNHLY and CDR2 FYNNEI. Trimming cost V 5 bases and J 1 base; bases outside gene matches: 4. The CDR3 runs 15 residues. CDR3 amino acids: CASSPGQGIQETQYF. CDR3 nucleotide sequence: TGTGCCAGCAGTCCGGGACAGGGGATCCAAGAGACCCAGTACTTC.

At least ten counts were recorded for this clonotype. The chain couples TRBV10-3 to TRBJ2-5, with 10 bases identical to TRBD1. Germline V gene lookup returns CDR1 ENHRY and CDR2 SYGVKD. V dropped 5 bases and J dropped 3; count of bases not matched to a gene: 3. The CDR3 covers 14 residues. CDR3 protein: CAISSGTGEETQYF. CDR3 nucleotides: TGTGCCATCAGTTCCGGGACAGGGGAAGAGACCCAGTACTTC.